These 21 T cell receptor beta chains originate from one sample sequenced in a study of cytomegalovirus exposure and HLA in healthy donors. Researchers ran the PCR with 60 Vbeta and 13 Jbeta primers. Produced via immunoSEQ multiplex PCR; TCRdb's table is partial and in-frame only. The sample includes fewer than 130,000 clones, 60% to 85% of them seen just once. Source material: PBMCs. These receptors all come from a female donor in good health and CMV-seropositive.

The chain carries TRBV4-1 and TRBJ1-2; D unclear. Per germline, CDR1 MGHRA and CDR2 YSYEKL. The CDR3 consists of 14 residues. Trimming removed 3 bases at V and 2 bases at J, with 10 bases between. This CDR3 is CASSHPGGNYGYTF. The CDR3 region has the DNA TGCGCCAGCAGCCACCCCGGCGGAAACTATGGCTACACCTTC.

The V call is TRBV19, the J call TRBJ2-5; 7 bases map to TRBD2. V was clipped by 6 bases and J by 5 bases; unmatched bases: 12. This CDR3 has 15 residues. Germline V gene sequence: CDR1 LNHDA, CDR2 SQIVND (reference sequence). The CDR3 loop reads CASRTLAGAAETQYF. CDR3 DNA sequence: TGTGCCAGTAGGACTCTCGCGGGAGCGGCTGAGACCCAGTACTTC.

This rearrangement joins TRBV10-2 to TRBJ2-7; 8 bases align to TRBD2. The trim removed 5 bases at V and 2 bases at J, leaving 5 bases unmatched. The CDR3 covers 14 residues. Germline V gene sequence: CDR1 WSHSY, CDR2 SAAADI. CDR3 coding DNA: TGCGCCAGCAGTAGGCGGGGGGATGCCTACGAGCAGTACTTC. Translation gives CASSRRGDAYEQYF.

The V call is TRBV5-1, the J call TRBJ2-3; D unresolved. Germline lookup yields CDR1 SGHRS and CDR2 YFSETQ. There are 15 residues in the CDR3. V was trimmed by 0 bases and J by 3 bases, leaving 11 bases between them. CDR3 sequence: CASSLGPKPTDTQYF. In DNA form, the CDR3 reads TGCGCCAGCAGCTTGGGTCCGAAGCCGACAGATACGCAGTATTTT.

Of note for this clone: A junction end diverges from the germline sequence, so it may reflect a read error. This chain uses TRBV18 with TRBJ1-4; D remains ambiguous. CDR1 KGHSH and CDR2 LQKENI come from the germline V gene. The CDR3 is made up of 13 amino acids. DNA of the CDR3: TGTGCCAGCTCACCAGGGAGGGTTGAAATACTGTTTTTT. Residues: CASSPGRVEILFF.

The V gene is TRBV2, the J gene TRBJ2-5; D gene uncertain. Germline V lookup: CDR1 SNHLY, CDR2 FYNNEI. This CDR3 has 12 residues. The V gene lost 7 bases and the J gene lost 2 bases, with 8 bases spanning the gap. The CDR3 sequence: CASNGAQETQYF. DNA for the CDR3: TGTGCCAGCAACGGAGCGCAAGAGACCCAGTACTTC.

V usage is TRBV10-1 and J usage is TRBJ1-1, with no clear D. From germline, CDR1 is WNHNN and CDR2 SYGVQD (reference sequence). Trimming left V 3 bases short and J 1 base short, with 9 bases between. The CDR3 length is 14 residues. This CDR3 is CASSDGRQNTEAFF. CDR3 in DNA: TGCGCCAGCAGTGACGGCAGGCAGAACACTGAAGCTTTCTTT.

The rearrangement uses TRBV9 and TRBJ2-2, with 9 nucleotides matching TRBD1. Trimming removed 3 bases from V and 1 base from J; junction bases left unmatched: 7. The germline gives CDR1 SGDLS, CDR2 YYNGEE. The CDR3 has 17 residues. The CDR3 DNA follows: TGTGCCAGCAGCGCCCTAGTGGGACAGGGGAACACCGGGGAGCTGTTTTTT. It encodes CASSALVGQGNTGELFF.

This clone has just one count. This rearrangement joins TRBV11-1 to TRBJ1-1, with 9 bases lining up with TRBD1. The CDR3 totals 13 residues. After removal of 5 bases from V and 10 bases from J, the junction contained 8 bases not matched to a gene. The germline CDR1 and CDR2 sequences are SGHAT and FQDESV (reference sequence). CDR3 sequence (DNA): TGTGCCAGCAGCCCCTACCAGACAGGGGGAGCTTTCTTT. It codes for CASSPYQTGGAFF.

CDR3 residues: CASSGRGGEPIYF. CDR3 nucleotides: TGCGCCAGCAGCGGACGGGGGGGAGAACCCATATATTTT. This rearrangement joins TRBV5-1 to TRBJ1-3, with TRBD1 as a possible D gene (5 bases). CDR1 and CDR2 (germline): SGHRS, YFSETQ. The CDR3 loop spans 13 amino acids. Trimming removed 4 bases from V and 11 bases from J, with 16 bases in between.

V usage is TRBV19 and J usage is TRBJ1-5; D not certain. The CDR3 loop spans 13 amino acids. Trimming shortened V by 5 bases and J by 4 bases, and 9 bases separated the two germline ends. Germline CDR1 and CDR2: LNHDA and SQIVND (reference sequence). CDR3 nucleotides: TGTGCCAGTAGTCCGCGGGGAAATCAGCCCCAGCATTTT. Its translation is CASSPRGNQPQHF.

The chain has TRBV7-3 and TRBJ2-7, with 8 bases that match TRBD2. Germline V gives CDR1 SGHTA, CDR2 FQGTGA. This CDR3 has 15 residues. Trimming took 3 bases from V and 0 from J; bases not matched to a gene: 4. CDR3 loop: CASSLSGGLSYEQYF. Here the CDR3 DNA reads TGTGCCAGCAGCTTGAGCGGGGGCCTCTCCTACGAGCAGTACTTC.

The chain is built from TRBV11-2 and TRBJ2-5; TRBD1 might be the D (6 bases). The CDR3 loop spans 15 amino acids. Germline lookup yields CDR1 SGHAT and CDR2 FQNNGV. The ends were cut back, 6 bases at V and 1 base at J, with 15 bases in the middle. The CDR3 protein is CASRAWGHGQETQYF. The CDR3 DNA follows: TGTGCCAGCAGGGCTTGGGGGCACGGCCAAGAGACCCAGTACTTC.

The rearrangement uses TRBV2 and TRBJ2-1, with 16 bases that match TRBD2. Trimming at V came to 7 bases and at J to 4 bases, leaving 16 bases not matched to a gene. The CDR3 consists of 20 residues. Germline V gene lookup returns CDR1 SNHLY and CDR2 FYNNEI. The DNA for the CDR3 is TGTGCCAGCATGGGCGCTGGGACTAGCGGGAGGGAGTCTCGATACAATGAGCAGTTCTTC. This sequence encodes CASMGAGTSGRESRYNEQFF.

This clone has only one observation. The rearrangement joins TRBV27 to TRBJ1-6; the D is unclear. In germline, CDR1 is MNHEY, CDR2 SMNVEV (reference sequence). This CDR3 contains 16 residues. V was shortened by 2 bases and J by 5 bases, with 13 bases between the two germline ends. The CDR3 protein is CASSLGQNFNNSPLHF. The CDR3 DNA sequence: TGTGCCAGCAGTTTAGGGCAGAATTTTAATAATTCACCCCTCCACTTT.

The CDR3 DNA is TGCGCCAGCAGCTACGCTTTGAGATCATCACCTGGGGCCAACGTCCTGACTTTC. Encoded protein: CASSYALRSSPGANVLTF. The chain joins TRBV5-1 to TRBJ2-6; D uncertain. Germline V lookup: CDR1 SGHRS, CDR2 YFSETQ. The CDR3 totals 18 residues. Trimming took off 3 bases at V and 2 bases at J, with 18 bases between the two ends.

The chain recombines TRBV2 with TRBJ2-2; maybe TRBD2 (6 bases). This CDR3 contains 14 residues. CDR1 is SNHLY and CDR2 is FYNNEI in the germline V gene. Trimming shortened V by 7 bases and J by 4 bases, and 13 bases separated the two germline ends. In DNA, the CDR3 is TGTGCCAGCACCGGTCGGGGGACCACCGGGGAGCTGTTTTTT. Translating it yields CASTGRGTTGELFF. Full variable domain (missing parts from reference TRBV2 and TRBJ2-2): EPEVTQTPSHQVTQMGQEVILRCVPISNHLYFYWYRQILGQKVEFLVSFYNNEISEKSEIFDDQFSVERPDGSNFTLKIRSTKLEDSAMYFCASTGRGTTGELFFGEGSRLTVL.

This clone was found a few times. The CDR3 DNA is TGTGCCAGCAGTTTGCGGTTTCGACGGGCGGGACTAGCGGGAGATGAGCAGTTCTTC. It codes for CASSLRFRRAGLAGDEQFF. The chain uses TRBV27 and TRBJ2-1, with 14 bases aligning to TRBD2. CDR3 size: 19 residues. V shed 3 bases and J 8 bases; nucleotides not matched to a gene: 15. CDR1 is MNHEY, CDR2 SMNVEV, per germline (reference sequence).

In its sample, this clone was seen a few times. The CDR3 DNA sequence: TGTGCCAGCAGGGGAGGAGCCACTGAAGCTTTCTTT. Translated, it gives CASRGGATEAFF. V gene TRBV7-2 combines with J gene TRBJ1-1; the D is unclear. The CDR3 is made up of 12 amino acids. Germline values: CDR1 SGHTA, CDR2 FQGNSA. V lost 6 bases and J 4 bases, leaving 9 bases between the germline ends.

This clone has only a few counts. The rearrangement joins TRBV5-1 to TRBJ2-3; D perhaps matches TRBD1 (6 bases). The germline gives CDR1 SGHRS, CDR2 YFSETQ. This CDR3 is 14 amino acids long. V lost 1 base, J lost 4 bases, and 10 bases lay in between. The CDR3 protein is CASSLQGSADTQYF. CDR3 nucleotides: TGCGCCAGCAGCTTGCAGGGGTCGGCAGATACGCAGTATTTT. The variable domain in full, completed from reference TRBV5-1 and TRBJ2-3, reads KAGVTQTPRYLIKTRGQQVTLSCSPISGHRSVSWYQQTPGQGLQFLFEYFSETQRNKGNFPGRFSGRQFSNSRSEMNVSTLELGDSALYLCASSLQGSADTQYFGPGTRLTVL.

This clone was detected a few times. This chain uses TRBV11-2 with TRBJ1-1; 8 bases fit TRBD1. The trim removed 5 bases at V and 7 bases at J, leaving 9 bases unmatched. The CDR3 loop spans 14 amino acids. Germline CDR1 SGHAT, CDR2 FQNNGV. CDR3 nucleotide sequence: TGTGCCAGCAGCGCCAGGACAGGGTCGGTTGAAGCTTTCTTT. Protein product: CASSARTGSVEAFF. The variable domain in full, completed from reference TRBV11-2 and TRBJ1-1, reads EAGVAQSPRYKIIEKRQSVAFWCNPISGHATLYWYQQILGQGPKLLIQFQNNGVVDDSQLPKDRFSAERLKGVDSTLKIQPAKLEDSAVYLCASSARTGSVEAFFGQGTRLTVV.